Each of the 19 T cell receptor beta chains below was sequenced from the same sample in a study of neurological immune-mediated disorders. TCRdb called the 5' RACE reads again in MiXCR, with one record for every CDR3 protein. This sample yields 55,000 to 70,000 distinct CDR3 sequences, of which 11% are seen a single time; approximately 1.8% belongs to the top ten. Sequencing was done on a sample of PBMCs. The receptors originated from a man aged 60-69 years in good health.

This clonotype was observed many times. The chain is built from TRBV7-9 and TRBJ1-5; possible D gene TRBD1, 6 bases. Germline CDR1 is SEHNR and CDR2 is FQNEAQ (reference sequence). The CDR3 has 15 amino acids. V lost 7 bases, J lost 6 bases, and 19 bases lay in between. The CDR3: CASIQSSRGGQPQHF. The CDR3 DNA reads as TGTGCCAGCATCCAATCCAGCAGGGGTGGTCAGCCCCAGCATTTT.

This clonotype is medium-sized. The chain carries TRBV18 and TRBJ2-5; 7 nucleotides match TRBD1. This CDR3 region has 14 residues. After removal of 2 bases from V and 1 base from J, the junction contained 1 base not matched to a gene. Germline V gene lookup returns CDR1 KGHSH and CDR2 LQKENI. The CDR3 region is CASSPGTAQETQYF. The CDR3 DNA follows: TGTGCCAGCTCACCAGGGACAGCCCAAGAGACCCAGTACTTC.

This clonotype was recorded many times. CDR3 protein: CASSLETGLGDTQYF. In DNA form, the CDR3 reads TGTGCCAGCAGCTTGGAGACAGGCCTGGGAGATACGCAGTATTTT. V and J are TRBV5-4 and TRBJ2-3; D possibly corresponds to TRBD1 (6 bases). V was pared by 0 bases and J by 5 bases, with 13 bases between. The germline CDR1 and CDR2 sequences are SGHNT and YYREEE (reference sequence). The CDR3 is made up of 15 amino acids.

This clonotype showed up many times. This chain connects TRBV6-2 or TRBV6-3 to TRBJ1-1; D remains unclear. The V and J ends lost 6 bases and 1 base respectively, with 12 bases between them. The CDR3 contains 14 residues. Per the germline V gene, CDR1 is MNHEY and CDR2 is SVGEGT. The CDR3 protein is CASSEHQPNTEAFF. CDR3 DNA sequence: TGTGCCAGCAGCGAACACCAGCCGAACACTGAAGCTTTCTTT.

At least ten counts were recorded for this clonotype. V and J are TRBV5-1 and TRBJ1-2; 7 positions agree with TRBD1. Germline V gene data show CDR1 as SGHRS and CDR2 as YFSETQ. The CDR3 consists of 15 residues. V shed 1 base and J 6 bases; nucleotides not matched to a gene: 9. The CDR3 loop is CASSLYHRGPDGYTF. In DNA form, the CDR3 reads TGCGCCAGCAGCTTGTATCACAGGGGCCCCGATGGCTACACCTTC.

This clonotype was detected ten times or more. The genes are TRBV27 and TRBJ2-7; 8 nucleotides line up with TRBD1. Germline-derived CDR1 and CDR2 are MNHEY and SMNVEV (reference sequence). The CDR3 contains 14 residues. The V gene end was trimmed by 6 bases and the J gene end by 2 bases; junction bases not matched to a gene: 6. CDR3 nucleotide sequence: TGTGCCAGCAGCCCCAGGACAGGGCCCTACGAGCAGTACTTC. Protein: CASSPRTGPYEQYF.

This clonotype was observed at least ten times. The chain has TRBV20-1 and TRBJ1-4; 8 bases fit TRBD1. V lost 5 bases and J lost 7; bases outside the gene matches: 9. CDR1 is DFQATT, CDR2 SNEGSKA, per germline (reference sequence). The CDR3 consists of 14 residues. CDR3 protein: CSAGTGRGSEKLFF. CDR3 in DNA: TGCAGTGCTGGGACAGGTCGGGGATCTGAAAAACTGTTTTTT.

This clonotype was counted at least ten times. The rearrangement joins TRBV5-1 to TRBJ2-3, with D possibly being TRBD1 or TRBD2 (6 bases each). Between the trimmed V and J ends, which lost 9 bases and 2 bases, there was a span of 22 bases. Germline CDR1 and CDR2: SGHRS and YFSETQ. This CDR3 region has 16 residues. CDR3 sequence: CATQFTPGAYTDTQYF. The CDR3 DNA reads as TGCGCCACCCAATTCACCCCGGGGGCCTACACAGATACGCAGTATTTT.

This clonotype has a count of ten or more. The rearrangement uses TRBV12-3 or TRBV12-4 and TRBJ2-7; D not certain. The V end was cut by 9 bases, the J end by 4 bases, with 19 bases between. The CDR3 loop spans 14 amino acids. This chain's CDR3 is CASRVAAGGYEQYF. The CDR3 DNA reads TGTGCCAGTCGGGTGGCAGCAGGCGGTTACGAGCAGTACTTC.

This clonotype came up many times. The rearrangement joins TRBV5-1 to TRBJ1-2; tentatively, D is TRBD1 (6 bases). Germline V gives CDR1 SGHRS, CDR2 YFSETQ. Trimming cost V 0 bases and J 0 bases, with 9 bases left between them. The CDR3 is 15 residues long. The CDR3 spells CASSLGTVANYGYTF. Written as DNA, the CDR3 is TGCGCCAGCAGCTTGGGGACAGTAGCTAACTATGGCTACACCTTC.

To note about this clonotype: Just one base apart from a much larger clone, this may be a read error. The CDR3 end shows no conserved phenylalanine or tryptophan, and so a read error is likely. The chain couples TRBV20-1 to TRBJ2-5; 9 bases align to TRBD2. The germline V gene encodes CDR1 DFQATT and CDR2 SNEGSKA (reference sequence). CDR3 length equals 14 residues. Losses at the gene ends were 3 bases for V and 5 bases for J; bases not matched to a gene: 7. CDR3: CSASLAGTGETQYV. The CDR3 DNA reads TGCAGTGCTAGCCTAGCGGGGACCGGGGAGACCCAGTACGTC.

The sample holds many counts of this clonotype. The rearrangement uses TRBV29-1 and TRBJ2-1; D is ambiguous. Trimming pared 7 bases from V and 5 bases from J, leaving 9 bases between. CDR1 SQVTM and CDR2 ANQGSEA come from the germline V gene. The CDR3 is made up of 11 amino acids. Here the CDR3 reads CSALRDNEQFF. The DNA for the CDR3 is TGCAGCGCTCTCCGGGACAATGAGCAGTTCTTC.

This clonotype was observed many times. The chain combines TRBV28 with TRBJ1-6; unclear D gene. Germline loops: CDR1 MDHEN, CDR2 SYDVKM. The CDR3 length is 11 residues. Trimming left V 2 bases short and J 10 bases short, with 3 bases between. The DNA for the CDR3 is TGTGCCAGCAGTTTAAAGTCACCCCTCCACTTT. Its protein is CASSLKSPLHF.

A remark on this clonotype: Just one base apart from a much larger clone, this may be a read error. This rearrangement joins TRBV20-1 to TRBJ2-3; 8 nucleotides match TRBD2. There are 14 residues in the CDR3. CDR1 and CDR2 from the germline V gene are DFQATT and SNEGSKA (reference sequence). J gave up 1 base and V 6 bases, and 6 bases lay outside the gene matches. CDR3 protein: CSAPDGRGTDTQYF. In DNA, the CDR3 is TGCAGTGCCCCAGACGGGAGGGGCACAGATACGCAGTATTTT.

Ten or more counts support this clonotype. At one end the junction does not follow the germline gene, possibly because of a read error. DNA of the CDR3: TGTGCCAGCAGCTTTCGCCTAGGGGAACTCCATTTT. Encoded protein: CASSFRLGELHF. The chain joins TRBV5-6 to TRBJ2-3; possibly TRBD1 for D (5 bases). Germline V lookup: CDR1 SGHDT, CDR2 YYEEEE. The CDR3 has 12 residues.

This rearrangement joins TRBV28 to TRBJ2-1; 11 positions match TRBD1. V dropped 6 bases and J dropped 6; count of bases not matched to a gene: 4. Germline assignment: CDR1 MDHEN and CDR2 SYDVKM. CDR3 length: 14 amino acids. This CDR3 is CASRPGQGVNEQFF. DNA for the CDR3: TGTGCCAGCAGACCGGGACAGGGGGTCAATGAGCAGTTCTTC. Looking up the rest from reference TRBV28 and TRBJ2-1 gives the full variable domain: DVKVTQSSRYLVKRTGEKVFLECVQDMDHENMFWYRQDPGLGLRLIYFSYDVKMKEKGDIPEGYSVSREKKERFSLILESASTNQTSMYLCASRPGQGVNEQFFGPGTRLTVL.

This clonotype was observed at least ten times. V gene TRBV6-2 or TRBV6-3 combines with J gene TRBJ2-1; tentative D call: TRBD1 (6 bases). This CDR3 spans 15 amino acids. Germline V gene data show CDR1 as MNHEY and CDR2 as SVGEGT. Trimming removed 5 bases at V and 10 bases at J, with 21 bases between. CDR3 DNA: TGTGCCAGCAGTCGACCAAGAAACAGGGCCAGCGAGCAGTTCTTC. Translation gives CASSRPRNRASEQFF.

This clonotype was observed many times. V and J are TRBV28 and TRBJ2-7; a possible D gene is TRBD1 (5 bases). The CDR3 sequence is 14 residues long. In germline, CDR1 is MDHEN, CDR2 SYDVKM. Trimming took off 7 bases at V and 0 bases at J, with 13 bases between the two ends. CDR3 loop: CASNRQLSSYEQYF. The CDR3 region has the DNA TGTGCCAGCAACCGACAGCTTAGCTCCTACGAGCAGTACTTC.

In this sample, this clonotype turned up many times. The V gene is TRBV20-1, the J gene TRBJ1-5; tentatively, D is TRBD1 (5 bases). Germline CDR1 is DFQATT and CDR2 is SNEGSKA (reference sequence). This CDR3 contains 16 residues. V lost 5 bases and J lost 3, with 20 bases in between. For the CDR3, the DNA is TGCAGTGCTCGGCGCGCCGGTACAGGAGTCAATCAGCCCCAGCATTTT. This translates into CSARRAGTGVNQPQHF.